The 26 T cell receptor beta chains presented below share a single source sample, sequenced in a study of blood T cells in healthy people across ages. A second PCR of 7 to 11 cycles used a sample-barcoded 5' primer and a J-beta primer mix. MiXCR, applied by TCRdb to the 5' RACE reads, yields one record per CDR3 protein. Here the sample spans 1.5 million to 1.9 million distinct CDR3 sequences, roughly two fifths being singletons. The material sequenced was blood. The receptors shown here come from a woman between 18 and 29 years old in good health.

The chain couples TRBV13 to TRBJ2-5, with 7 bases aligning to TRBD1. TRBJ2-7 explains the end of the DNA better; the J call may be wrong. Germline assignment: CDR1 PRHDT and CDR2 FYEKMQ (reference sequence). The CDR3 totals 12 residues. The CDR3 spells CASRQGYNEQYF. As DNA, the CDR3 is TGTGCCAGTCGACAGGGTTACAACGAGCAGTACTTC.

CDR3 in amino acids: CASSKTSGAYTGELFF. In nucleotides, the CDR3 is TGCGCCAGCAGCAAGACTAGCGGGGCTTATACCGGGGAGCTGTTTTTT. The rearrangement joins TRBV5-1 to TRBJ2-2, with 11 bases that match TRBD2. The CDR3 length is 16 residues. V shed 4 bases and J 5 bases; nucleotides not matched to a gene: 7. Germline-derived CDR1 and CDR2 are SGHRS and YFSETQ.

The gene calls are TRBV24-1 and TRBJ2-1, with TRBD2 matching 8 bases. The junction had 5 bases not matched to a gene; V was cut back by 3 bases and J by 8 bases. The CDR3 totals 14 residues. The germline V gene encodes CDR1 KGHDR and CDR2 SFDVKD. The CDR3 sequence is CATSDPSGRDEQFF. The CDR3 bases are TGTGCCACCAGTGATCCGAGCGGGAGAGATGAGCAGTTCTTC.

The chain recombines TRBV20-1 with TRBJ1-4; perhaps TRBD1 as D (5 bases). Trimming cost V 0 bases and J 5 bases, with 10 bases left between them. CDR3 length equals 14 residues. Germline CDR1 and CDR2: DFQATT and SNEGSKA (reference sequence). CDR3: CSARDGGANEKLFF. DNA for the CDR3: TGCAGTGCTAGAGATGGTGGGGCGAATGAAAAACTGTTTTTT.

This chain joins TRBV9 and TRBJ2-7; TRBD1 might be the D (8 bases). Trimming removed 0 bases from V and 7 bases from J, with 14 bases in between. CDR3 length: 14 residues. The V gene's germline CDR1 is SGDLS and CDR2 YYNGEE. The CDR3 sequence is CASSVAHRGGEQYF. In nucleotides, the CDR3 is TGTGCCAGCAGCGTAGCCCACAGGGGGGGTGAGCAGTACTTC. Based on the CDR3 plus reference TRBV9 and TRBJ2-7, the full variable domain is DSGVTQTPKHLITATGQRVTLRCSPRSGDLSVYWYQQSLDQGLQFLIQYYNGEERAKGNILERFSAQQFPDLHSELNLSSLELGDSALYFCASSVAHRGGEQYFGPGTRLTVT.

This chain joins TRBV20-1 and TRBJ2-1; D is undetermined. This CDR3 spans 11 amino acids. The germline V gene has CDR1 DFQATT and CDR2 SNEGSKA (reference sequence). V was cut by 5 bases and J by 8 bases, with 10 bases left in between. The CDR3 bases are TGCAGTGCTTCTTACCGGCATGAGCAGTTCTTC. Amino acids: CSASYRHEQFF.

The CDR3 spells CASSPSEYYGYTF. The CDR3 DNA reads TGTGCCAGCTCACCGTCAGAATACTATGGCTACACCTTC. The chain carries TRBV18 and TRBJ1-2; D call uncertain. The CDR3 has 13 residues. Trimming stripped 3 bases from V and 3 bases from J, with 8 bases between. The V gene's germline CDR1 is KGHSH and CDR2 LQKENI.

In its sample, this clonotype was seen a few times. The chain carries TRBV7-2 and TRBJ1-2; D gene unclear. Germline V gene lookup returns CDR1 SGHTA and CDR2 FQGNSA. The CDR3 is 14 amino acids. Deletions cut 2 bases from V and 4 bases from J, with 11 bases between. Here the CDR3 DNA reads TGTGCCAGCAGCTTATCAACAACTAGCTATGGCTACACCTTC. Amino acid sequence: CASSLSTTSYGYTF.

This clonotype was seen ten or more times. The chain couples TRBV29-1 to TRBJ1-2, with TRBD1 matching over 7 bases. This CDR3 spans 11 amino acids. CDR1 and CDR2 (germline): SQVTM, ANQGSEA. V shed 4 bases, J shed 6 bases, and the junction held 2 bases outside the gene matches. CDR3 sequence: CSVVDRNGYTF. CDR3 DNA: TGCAGCGTTGTGGACAGGAATGGCTACACCTTC.

The rearrangement joins TRBV10-3 to TRBJ1-2, with D maybe TRBD1 (6 bases). The CDR3 is made up of 14 amino acids. V was trimmed by 8 bases and J by 3 bases, leaving 16 bases between them. Germline-derived CDR1 and CDR2 are ENHRY and SYGVKD. In nucleotides, the CDR3 is TGTGCCATCCGCAGAACAGGGTCGTACTATGGCTACACCTTC. Translating it yields CAIRRTGSYYGYTF.

This chain connects TRBV6-2 or TRBV6-3 to TRBJ1-2; D unresolved. The ends were cut back, 4 bases at V and 8 bases at J, with 17 bases in the middle. Germline lookup yields CDR1 MNHEY and CDR2 SVGEGT. The CDR3 runs 14 residues. CDR3 sequence reads: CASSSGPKPGGYTF. CDR3 coding DNA: TGTGCCAGCAGTTCTGGGCCGAAACCGGGGGGCTACACCTTC.

The chain employs TRBV4-3 and TRBJ1-4; D not resolved. Germline CDR1 reads LGHNA; CDR2 reads YSLEER. The V end lost 0 bases, the J end lost 8 bases, and 13 bases lay between the germline ends. The CDR3 contains 15 residues. The CDR3 nucleotides are TGCGCCAGCAGCCAAGATGATGGTGTTGGAGAAAAACTGTTTTTT. It is translated as CASSQDDGVGEKLFF.

The chain recombines TRBV25-1 with TRBJ1-6; the D is unclear. The CDR3 runs 14 residues. V gave up 3 bases and J gave up 7 bases, with 10 bases separating them. The germline V gene has CDR1 MGHDK and CDR2 SYGVNS. CDR3 sequence reads: CASSDAASNSPLHF. The CDR3 coding sequence is TGTGCCAGCAGTGACGCGGCTTCCAATTCACCCCTCCACTTT.

The chain combines TRBV5-1 with TRBJ2-3; D not certain. The CDR3 totals 14 residues. Trimming took 2 bases from V and 6 from J, leaving 13 bases between them. From germline, CDR1 is SGHRS and CDR2 YFSETQ. Here the CDR3 reads CASSFGLVSDTQYF. CDR3 nucleotide sequence: TGCGCCAGCAGCTTCGGCCTCGTGAGTGATACGCAGTATTTT.

Notes on this clonotype: The junction and the germline gene differ at one end; a read error may be behind it. The J gene is TRBJ1-1, the V gene TRBV20-1, with a weak D call TRBD1 (5 bases). Germline CDR1 and CDR2: DFQATT and SNEGSKA (reference sequence). The CDR3 has 11 residues. The CDR3: CSTQANAEAFF. In nucleotides, the CDR3 is TGCAGTACACAGGCGAACGCTGAAGCTTTCTTT.

The rearrangement uses TRBV7-2 and TRBJ1-3, with 8 bases fitting TRBD1. The CDR3 consists of 18 residues. Germline loops: CDR1 SGHTA, CDR2 FQGNSA. Trimming cost V 1 base and J 2 bases; bases outside gene matches: 10. This chain's CDR3 is CASSLEGFRTGTGNTIYF. The DNA of the CDR3 is TGTGCCAGCAGCTTAGAGGGTTTTAGGACAGGGACTGGAAACACCATATATTTT.

This clonotype appeared once. V and J are TRBV25-1 and TRBJ2-1; tentative D call: TRBD1 (5 bases). The CDR3 is 15 amino acids. With 5 bases removed from V and 10 bases from J, the gap between germline ends came to 21 bases. Germline values: CDR1 MGHDK, CDR2 SYGVNS. The CDR3 coding sequence is TGTGCCAGCAGTATGGCAGGGCACCTCCTCCACGAGCAGTTCTTC. Its protein product is CASSMAGHLLHEQFF.

The gene calls are TRBV24-1 and TRBJ2-1; D is ambiguous. The V end lost 3 bases, the J end lost 9 bases, and 11 bases lay between the germline ends. Germline-derived CDR1 and CDR2 are KGHDR and SFDVKD. CDR3 length: 13 amino acids. The CDR3 spells CATSDTPIREQFF. Here the CDR3 DNA reads TGTGCCACCAGTGATACCCCCATCCGTGAGCAGTTCTTC.

This clonotype came up a few times. This chain links TRBV7-8 with TRBJ2-7; D not certain. Trimming removed 3 bases from V and 7 bases from J, with 10 bases in between. CDR1 and CDR2 (germline): SGHVS, FQNEAQ. The CDR3 is made up of 12 amino acids. CDR3 nucleotide sequence: TGTGCCAGCAGCTTGTATAGTAAAGAGCAGTACTTC. This codes for CASSLYSKEQYF.

The rearrangement uses TRBV2 and TRBJ1-2; a possible D gene is TRBD1 (6 bases). V lost 7 bases to trimming and J lost 10 bases, with 16 bases between them. Germline V gene lookup returns CDR1 SNHLY and CDR2 FYNNEI. The CDR3 runs to 12 residues. The CDR3 DNA reads as TGTGCCAGCACCGATAAGGACAGTCTCTACACCTTC. Translated, it gives CASTDKDSLYTF.

This clonotype has only a few counts. V gene TRBV6-2 or TRBV6-3 combines with J gene TRBJ1-5; TRBD1 aligns across 7 bases. V was clipped by 6 bases and J by 0 bases; unmatched bases: 2. CDR1 is MNHEY, CDR2 SVGEGT, per germline. This CDR3 is 14 amino acids long. In nucleotides, the CDR3 is TGTGCCAGCAGGGACAGGTATAGCAATCAGCCCCAGCATTTT. Protein product: CASRDRYSNQPQHF.

This clonotype was recorded only once. With a much larger clone just one base away, this may be a read error. The chain carries TRBV4-2 and TRBJ2-3; TRBD2 aligns across 8 bases. CDR3 length equals 16 residues. Germline trimming cut 0 bases from V and 7 bases from J; bases unmatched to any gene: 9. Germline CDR1 is LGHNA and CDR2 is YNFKEQ. CDR3 region: CASSQEKAGGLHTQYF. The CDR3 DNA reads as TGTGCCAGCAGCCAAGAAAAGGCGGGAGGTCTCCATACGCAGTATTTT.

This clonotype was seen a handful of times. The chain joins TRBV6-2 or TRBV6-3 to TRBJ2-2; TRBD2 matches at 7 bases. J was trimmed by 0 bases and V by 5 bases; bases with no gene match: 9. CDR3 length: 17 amino acids. The germline V gene encodes CDR1 MNHEY and CDR2 SVGEGT. The CDR3 protein is CASSTAGLVTNTGELFF. CDR3 in DNA: TGTGCCAGCAGTACCGCCGGACTAGTCACGAACACCGGGGAGCTGTTTTTT.

This clonotype has ten or more counts. J is TRBJ2-7 and V is TRBV7-2, with D unresolved. The CDR3 length is 13 residues. From germline, CDR1 is SGHTA and CDR2 FQGNSA. V was trimmed by 4 bases and J by 3 bases, leaving 10 bases between them. CDR3 region: CASSSSFSYEQYF. In DNA, the CDR3 is TGTGCCAGCAGCTCCTCGTTTAGCTACGAGCAGTACTTC.

The chain is built from TRBV7-6 and TRBJ2-7; TRBD1 matches 7 bases. The CDR3 totals 14 residues. Germline V gene lookup returns CDR1 SGHVS and CDR2 FNYEAQ. Losses at the gene ends were 5 bases for V and 4 bases for J; bases not matched to a gene: 8. The CDR3 DNA is TGTGCCAGCAGCCCCCGGGACAGCATGTACGAGCAGTACTTC. As protein: CASSPRDSMYEQYF.

This chain joins TRBV7-8 and TRBJ2-7, with D perhaps given as TRBD1 or TRBD2 (5 bases each). The CDR3 extends over 15 amino acids. The germline V gene has CDR1 SGHVS and CDR2 FQNEAQ. Trimming took off 3 bases at V and 6 bases at J, with 18 bases between the two ends. The CDR3 here is CASSLGRDPSREQYF. CDR3 nucleotide sequence: TGTGCCAGCAGCTTGGGCCGGGACCCCAGCCGCGAGCAGTACTTC.